The sequence of this T cell receptor (beta chain) was determined in a study of blood T cell repertoires in COVID-19. About the research overall: From the United States, Italy and Spain came samples of acute and convalescent COVID-19. In each case, the material was cDNA or gDNA derived from T cells, B-cell-depleted T cells, or PBMCs.

The CDR3 loop spans 16 amino acids. V lost 6 bases and J lost 0; bases outside the gene matches: 8. CDR1 is SGHTA and CDR2 is FQGNSA in the germline V gene. In the authors' workflow: Nucleated cell number was recorded as an estimate derived from reference gene primer amplification. The table came from immunoSEQ multiplex PCR; TCRdb's copy has only in-frame clones and leaves some out. The D gene and trimming were derived from the DNA, and the V and J assignments and clone size from that table. The data contain about 180,000 clones, about nine tenths of them seen just once; the ten biggest clones take up 1.5% to 2%.

This clonotype was sampled from a man younger than 30 who had recovered from COVID-19. Material for sequencing was peripheral blood. The V call is TRBV7-2, the J call TRBJ1-3, with 7 bases fitting TRBD1. CDR3 DNA: TGTGCCAGCAGAACCCAAACAGGGGTCTCTGGAAACACCATATATTTT. Protein: CASRTQTGVSGNTIYF. The full variable domain, completed using reference TRBV7-2 and TRBJ1-3, is GAGVSQSPSNKVTEKGKDVELRCDPISGHTALYWYRQSLGQGLEFLIYFQGNSAPDKSGLPSDRFSAERTGGSVSTLTIQRTQQEDSAVYLCASRTQTGVSGNTIYFGEGSWLTVV.